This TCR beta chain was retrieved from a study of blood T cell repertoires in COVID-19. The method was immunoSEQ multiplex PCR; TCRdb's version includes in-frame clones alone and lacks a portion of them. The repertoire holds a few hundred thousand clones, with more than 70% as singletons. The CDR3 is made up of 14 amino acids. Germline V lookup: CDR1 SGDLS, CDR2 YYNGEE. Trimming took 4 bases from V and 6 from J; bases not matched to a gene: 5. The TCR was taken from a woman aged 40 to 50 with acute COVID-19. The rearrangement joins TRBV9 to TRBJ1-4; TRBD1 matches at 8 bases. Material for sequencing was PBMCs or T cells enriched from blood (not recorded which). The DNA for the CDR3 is TGTGCCAGCAGCCGGACAGGGACCTATGAAAAACTGTTTTTT. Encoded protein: CASSRTGTYEKLFF.